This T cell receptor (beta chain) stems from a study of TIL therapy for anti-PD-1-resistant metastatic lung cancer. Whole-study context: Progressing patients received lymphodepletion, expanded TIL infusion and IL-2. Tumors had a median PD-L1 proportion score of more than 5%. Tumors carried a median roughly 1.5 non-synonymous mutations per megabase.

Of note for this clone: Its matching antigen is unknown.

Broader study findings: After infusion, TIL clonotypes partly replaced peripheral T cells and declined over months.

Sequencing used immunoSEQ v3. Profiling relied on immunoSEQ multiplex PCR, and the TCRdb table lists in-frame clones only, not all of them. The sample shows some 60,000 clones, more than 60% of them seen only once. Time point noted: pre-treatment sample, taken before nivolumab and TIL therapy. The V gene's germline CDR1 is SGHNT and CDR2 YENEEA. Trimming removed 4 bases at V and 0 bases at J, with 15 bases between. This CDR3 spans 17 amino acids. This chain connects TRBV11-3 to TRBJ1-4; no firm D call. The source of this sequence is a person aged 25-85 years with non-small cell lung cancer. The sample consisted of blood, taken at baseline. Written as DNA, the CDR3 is TGTGCCAGCAGCTCCCTCCGCGGCCTCGCAACTAATGAAAAACTGTTTTTT. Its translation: CASSSLRGLATNEKLFF.